This TCR beta chain came from a study of long-term antiretroviral therapy in people with HIV. Comments on this clone: What it recognizes is unknown.

The CDR3 totals 14 residues. J gave up 2 bases and V 6 bases, and 4 bases lay outside the gene matches. The V gene's germline CDR1 is MNHEY and CDR2 SMNVEV (reference sequence). Overall study results and limits: Post-ART, diversity grew, though it stayed under transplant donor control levels. Among HIV repertoires, CDR3 length ranges were narrower than those of controls.

Sequencing relied on immunoSEQ assay v3.0, run at survey level. This table comes from immunoSEQ multiplex PCR, and its TCRdb copy is limited to in-frame clones, with some not included. Of about 20,000 clones in the sample, over 75% were seen once. The sequencing here drew on unsorted PBMCs, taken about 4.1 years before starting antiretroviral therapy. J is TRBJ1-3 and V is TRBV27; 7 positions match TRBD1. The clonotype was recovered from a woman aged 30 to 39 with HIV. The CDR3 coding sequence is TGTGCCAGCAGGGTACAGGGGACTGGAAACACCATATATTTT. Protein product: CASRVQGTGNTIYF.